This section outlines one T cell receptor (beta chain) sequence together with its context. Its specific antigen is unknown. It has no much larger one-base neighbor in the sample; base qualities were not kept. In light of the paper, this sample's treatment or condition label describes: live attenuated yellow fever vaccine strain. At each blood-draw timepoint, two biological replicates of bulk PBMCs were obtained. A standard Ficoll-Paque protocol was used to isolate PBMCs from peripheral blood. TriZol was used to extract RNA from bulk PBMCs, CD4 and CD8 fractions, and dextramer-positive and dextramer-negative fractions. These data originate in a study of T cells after yellow fever vaccination (dated by TCRdb to the late 2010s). As for the study more broadly: Libraries from fractions with low cell numbers were prepared with the SMART-Seq v4 Ultra Low Input RNA kit. Bulk PBMC replicates and cell subsets were isolated from blood drawn at multiple timepoints before and after both primary and secondary immunization. The cohort comprised two healthy male donors, one aged 18 to 29 and one aged 30 to 40 years. To track T-cell clones before and after primary and booster YFV17D yellow fever vaccination, bulk TCR alpha and beta repertoires were sequenced longitudinally. Here is what the overall study found, with its caveats: After the booster, most of the clones that had expanded following primary vaccination were detected again (roughly 97% of CD4 and more than 85% of CD8), which suggests that memory was broadly maintained. Compared with the primary T-cell response, the secondary T-cell response was weaker but faster, peaking on day 5 rather than day 15. Because only a couple of donors were included in the study, the extent to which the findings can be generalized is limited. A small fraction of clonotypes appeared in both the CD4 and CD8 compartments, likely as a result of convergent recombination. Because abundant contaminating clonotypes from the bulk population could be contained in FACS-sorted repertoires, computational filtering was required.

Synthesis of TCR cDNA relied on 5'RACE template switching, a step that introduced a universal primer site along with unique molecular identifiers. Priming for cDNA synthesis came from both the TCR alpha and TCR beta constant segments. Two PCR steps were used to amplify libraries, with sample barcodes and sequencing adapters being added in the second step. Libraries were sequenced on Illumina HiSeq 2500 (2x100 bp) or NovaSeq (2x150 bp). In the original analysis: MIGEC was used to demultiplex reads and collapse the reads into UMI consensus sequences, and MiXCR was used for V(D)J alignment. Vaccine-responding clonotypes were identified with edgeR using replicate PBMC samples, with FDR below 0.01 and a log2 fold change above 5 up to day 15 being required. Each bulk clonotype was labeled CD4 or CD8 based on which sequenced repertoire, CD4 or CD8, contained the clonotype at higher abundance. Starting from the raw public reads, TCRdb applied fastp trimming at Q25, assembled clones with MiXCR and retained in-frame beta chains. Every distinct CDR3 protein forms one entry, paired with its most common genes and DNA. TCRdb, not the original authors, processed these V and J calls. Counted in this sample were around 310,000 distinct CDR3 sequences; approximately 9% of them appeared once. The ten largest clonotypes hold approximately 19% of the sample.

The CDR3 measures 15 amino acids from cysteine to phenylalanine. Only the CDR3 DNA stays, 45 bases, in frame from base 1. The CDR1 and CDR2 encoded by the germline V gene (reference sequence) are DFQATT and SNEGSKA. V is reduced by 3 bases and J by 3 bases, leaving a spacing of 15 bases between them. Sequencing used PBMCs, obtained on the day of the first yellow fever vaccination. The chain employs TRBV20-1 and TRBJ1-5; too little of a D gene remains to name it. The source of this sequence is a man aged 18 to 29 who received the YFV17D yellow fever vaccine. The CDR3 is CSARAQSTHNQPQHF. In nucleotides, the sequence is TGCAGTGCTAGGGCTCAGTCGACCCACAATCAGCCCCAGCATTTT.